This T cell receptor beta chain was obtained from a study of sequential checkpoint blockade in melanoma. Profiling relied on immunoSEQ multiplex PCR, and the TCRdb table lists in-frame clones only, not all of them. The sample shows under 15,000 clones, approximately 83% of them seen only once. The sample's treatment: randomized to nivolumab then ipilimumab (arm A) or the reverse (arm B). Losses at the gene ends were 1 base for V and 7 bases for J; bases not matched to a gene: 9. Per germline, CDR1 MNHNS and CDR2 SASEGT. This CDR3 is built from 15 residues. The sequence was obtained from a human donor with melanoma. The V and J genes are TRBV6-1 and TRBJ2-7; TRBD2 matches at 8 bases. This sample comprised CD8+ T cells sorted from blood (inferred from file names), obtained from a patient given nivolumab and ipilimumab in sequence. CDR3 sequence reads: CASSEDMSGGREQYF. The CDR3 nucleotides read TGTGCCAGCAGTGAAGACATGTCGGGGGGGCGAGAGCAGTACTTC.